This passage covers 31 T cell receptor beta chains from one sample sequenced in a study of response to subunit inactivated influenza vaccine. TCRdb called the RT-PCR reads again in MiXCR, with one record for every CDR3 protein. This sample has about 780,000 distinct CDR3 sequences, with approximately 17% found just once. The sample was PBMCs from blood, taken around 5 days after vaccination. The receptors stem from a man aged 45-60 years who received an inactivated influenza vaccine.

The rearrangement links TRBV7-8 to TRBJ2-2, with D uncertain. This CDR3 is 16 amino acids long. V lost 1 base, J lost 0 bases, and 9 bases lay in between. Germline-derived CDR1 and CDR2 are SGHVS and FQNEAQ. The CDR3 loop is CASSLGRNTNTGELFF. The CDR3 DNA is TGTGCCAGCAGCTTAGGGCGGAATACGAACACCGGGGAGCTGTTTTTT.

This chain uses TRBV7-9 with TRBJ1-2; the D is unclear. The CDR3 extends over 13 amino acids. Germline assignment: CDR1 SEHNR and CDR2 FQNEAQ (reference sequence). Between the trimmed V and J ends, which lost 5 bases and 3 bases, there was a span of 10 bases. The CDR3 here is CASSQHSDYGYTF. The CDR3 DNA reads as TGTGCCAGCAGCCAACACAGCGACTATGGCTACACCTTC.

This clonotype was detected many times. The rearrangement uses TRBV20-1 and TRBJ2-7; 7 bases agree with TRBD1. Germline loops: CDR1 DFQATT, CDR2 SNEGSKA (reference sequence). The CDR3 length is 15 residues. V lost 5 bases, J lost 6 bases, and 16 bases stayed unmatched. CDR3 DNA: TGCAGTGCTGTTACCGGGACAGCTAATTTCCGCGAGCAGTACTTC. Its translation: CSAVTGTANFREQYF.

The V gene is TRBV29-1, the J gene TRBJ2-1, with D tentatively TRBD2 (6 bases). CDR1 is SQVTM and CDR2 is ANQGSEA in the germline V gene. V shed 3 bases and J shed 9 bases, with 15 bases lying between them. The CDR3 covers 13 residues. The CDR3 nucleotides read TGCAGCGTTGAGGTACTAGCTTTCGGTGAGCAGTTCTTC. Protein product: CSVEVLAFGEQFF.

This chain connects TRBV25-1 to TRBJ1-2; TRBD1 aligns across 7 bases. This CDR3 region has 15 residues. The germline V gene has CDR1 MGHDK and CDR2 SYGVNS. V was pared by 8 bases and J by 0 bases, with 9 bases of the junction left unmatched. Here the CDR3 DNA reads TGTGCCAGCCGAGGACAGGTGAACTCTAACTATGGCTACACCTTC. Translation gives CASRGQVNSNYGYTF.

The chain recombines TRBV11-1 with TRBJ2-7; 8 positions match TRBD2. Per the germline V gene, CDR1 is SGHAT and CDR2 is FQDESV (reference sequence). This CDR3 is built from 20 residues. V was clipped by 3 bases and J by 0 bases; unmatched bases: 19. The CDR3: CASSFPRTGAETSVSYEQYF. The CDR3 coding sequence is TGTGCCAGCAGCTTTCCGCGGACGGGGGCAGAGACTAGCGTCTCCTACGAGCAGTACTTC.

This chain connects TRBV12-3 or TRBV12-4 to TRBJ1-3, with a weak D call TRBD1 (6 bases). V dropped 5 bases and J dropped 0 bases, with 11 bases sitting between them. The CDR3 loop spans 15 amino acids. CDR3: CASSRQVISGNTIYF. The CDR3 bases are TGTGCCAGCAGTCGACAGGTGATCTCTGGAAACACCATATATTTT.

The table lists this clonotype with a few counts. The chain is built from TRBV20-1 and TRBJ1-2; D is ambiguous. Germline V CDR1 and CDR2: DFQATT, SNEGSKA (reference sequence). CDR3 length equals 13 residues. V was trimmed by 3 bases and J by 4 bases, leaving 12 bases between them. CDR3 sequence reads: CSASDIGFYGYTF. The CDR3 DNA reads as TGCAGTGCTAGTGACATCGGTTTCTATGGCTACACCTTC.

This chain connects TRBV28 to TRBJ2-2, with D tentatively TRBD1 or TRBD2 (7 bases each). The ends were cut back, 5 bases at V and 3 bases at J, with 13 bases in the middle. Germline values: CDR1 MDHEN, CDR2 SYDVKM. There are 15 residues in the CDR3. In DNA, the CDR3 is TGTGCCAGCAGTCAGGGAGGGGGCCACACCGGGGAGCTGTTTTTT. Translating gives CASSQGGGHTGELFF.

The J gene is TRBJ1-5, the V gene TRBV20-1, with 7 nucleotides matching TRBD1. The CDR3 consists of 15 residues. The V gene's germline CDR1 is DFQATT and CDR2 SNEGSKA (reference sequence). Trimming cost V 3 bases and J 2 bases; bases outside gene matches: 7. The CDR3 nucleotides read TGCAGTGCTAGGAAGGACAGGAGTGGCAATCAGCCCCAGCATTTT. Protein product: CSARKDRSGNQPQHF.

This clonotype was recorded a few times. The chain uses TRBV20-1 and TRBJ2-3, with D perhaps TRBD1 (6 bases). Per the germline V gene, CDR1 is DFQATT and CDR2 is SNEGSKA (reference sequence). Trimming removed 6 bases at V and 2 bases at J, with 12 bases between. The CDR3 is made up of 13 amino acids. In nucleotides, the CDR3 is TGCAGTGCCACGACAGGACTCACAGATACGCAGTATTTT. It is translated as CSATTGLTDTQYF.

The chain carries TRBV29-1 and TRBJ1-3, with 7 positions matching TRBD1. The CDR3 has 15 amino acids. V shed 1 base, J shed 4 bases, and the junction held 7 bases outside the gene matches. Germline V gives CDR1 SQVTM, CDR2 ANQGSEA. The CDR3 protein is CSVEVNRGGGNTIYF. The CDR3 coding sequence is TGCAGCGTTGAAGTAAACAGGGGTGGAGGAAACACCATATATTTT.

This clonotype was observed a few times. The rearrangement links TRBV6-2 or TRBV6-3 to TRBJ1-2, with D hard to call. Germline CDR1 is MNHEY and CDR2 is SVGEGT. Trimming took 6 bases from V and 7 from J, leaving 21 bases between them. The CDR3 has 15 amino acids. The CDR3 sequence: CASRMDDIPARGYTF. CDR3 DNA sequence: TGTGCCAGCAGAATGGACGATATACCGGCACGTGGCTACACCTTC.

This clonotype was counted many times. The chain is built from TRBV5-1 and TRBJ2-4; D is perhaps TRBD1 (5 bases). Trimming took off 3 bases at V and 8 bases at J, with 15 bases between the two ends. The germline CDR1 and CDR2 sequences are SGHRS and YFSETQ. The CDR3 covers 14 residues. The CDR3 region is CASSYWGRADIQYF. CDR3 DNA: TGCGCCAGCAGCTATTGGGGCAGGGCAGACATTCAGTACTTC.

CDR3: CASSWSDGNTEAFF. CDR3 nucleotide sequence: TGTGCCAGCAGCTGGTCGGACGGGAACACTGAAGCTTTCTTT. The rearrangement uses TRBV7-9 and TRBJ1-1; D call uncertain. Deletions cut 4 bases from V and 1 base from J, with 10 bases between. Germline V CDR1 and CDR2: SEHNR, FQNEAQ (reference sequence). This CDR3 comprises 14 residues.

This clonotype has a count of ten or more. The CDR3 DNA follows: TGTGCCAGCAGCTTTGGGACTACGAACACCGGGGAGCTGTTTTTT. It specifies CASSFGTTNTGELFF. The chain recombines TRBV5-6 with TRBJ2-2; 7 positions agree with TRBD2. Germline V gene lookup returns CDR1 SGHDT and CDR2 YYEEEE. CDR3 size: 15 residues. Trimming at V came to 2 bases and at J to 0 bases, leaving 1 base not matched to a gene.

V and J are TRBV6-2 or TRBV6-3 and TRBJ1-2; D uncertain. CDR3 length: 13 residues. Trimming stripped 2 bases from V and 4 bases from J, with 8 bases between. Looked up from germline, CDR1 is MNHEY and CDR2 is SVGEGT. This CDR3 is CASSYGVAYGYTF. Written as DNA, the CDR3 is TGTGCCAGCAGTTACGGGGTCGCCTATGGCTACACCTTC.

CDR3 nucleotide sequence: TGTGCCAGCAGCCCTGGACAGGGAGTGCCCTACGAGCAGTACTTC. Translated: CASSPGQGVPYEQYF. The rearrangement joins TRBV9 to TRBJ2-7, with 8 bases matching TRBD1. This CDR3 has 15 residues. Germline V gene sequence: CDR1 SGDLS, CDR2 YYNGEE. V was clipped by 4 bases and J by 2 bases; unmatched bases: 8.

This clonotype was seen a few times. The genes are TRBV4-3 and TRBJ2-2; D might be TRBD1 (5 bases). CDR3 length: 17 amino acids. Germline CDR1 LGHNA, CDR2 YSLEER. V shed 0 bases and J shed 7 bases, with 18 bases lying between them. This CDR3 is CASSQDRAEPGVGELFF. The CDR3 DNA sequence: TGCGCCAGCAGCCAAGACAGGGCAGAGCCTGGAGTCGGGGAGCTGTTTTTT.

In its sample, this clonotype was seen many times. Written as DNA, the CDR3 is TGCGCCAGCAGCCAGTATTGGGGGTACCAAGAGACCCAGTACTTC. Protein product: CASSQYWGYQETQYF. The J gene is TRBJ2-5, the V gene TRBV4-3, with D possibly called TRBD1 or TRBD2 (5 bases each). Germline lookup yields CDR1 LGHNA and CDR2 YSLEER. The CDR3 length is 15 residues. Trimming took 3 bases from V and 0 from J, leaving 11 bases between them.

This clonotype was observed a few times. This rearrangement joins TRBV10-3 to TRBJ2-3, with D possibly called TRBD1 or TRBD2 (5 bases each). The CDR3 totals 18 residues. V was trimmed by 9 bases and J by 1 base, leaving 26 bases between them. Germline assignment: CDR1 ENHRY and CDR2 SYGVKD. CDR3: CAISPRDPPVAGTDTQYF. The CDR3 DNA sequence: TGTGCCATTTCCCCCAGGGACCCCCCCGTGGCCGGCACAGATACGCAGTATTTT.

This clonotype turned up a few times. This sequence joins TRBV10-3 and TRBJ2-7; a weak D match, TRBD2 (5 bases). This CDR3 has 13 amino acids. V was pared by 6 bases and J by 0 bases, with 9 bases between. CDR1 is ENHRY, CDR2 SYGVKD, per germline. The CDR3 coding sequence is TGTGCCATCAGCGGGGTCTCCTCCTACGAGCAGTACTTC. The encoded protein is CAISGVSSYEQYF.

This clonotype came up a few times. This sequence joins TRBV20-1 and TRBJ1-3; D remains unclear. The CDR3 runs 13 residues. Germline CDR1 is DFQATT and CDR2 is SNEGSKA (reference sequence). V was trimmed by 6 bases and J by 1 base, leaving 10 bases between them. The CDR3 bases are TGCAGTGCGGCCTGGATTTCTGGAAACACCATATATTTT. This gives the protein CSAAWISGNTIYF.

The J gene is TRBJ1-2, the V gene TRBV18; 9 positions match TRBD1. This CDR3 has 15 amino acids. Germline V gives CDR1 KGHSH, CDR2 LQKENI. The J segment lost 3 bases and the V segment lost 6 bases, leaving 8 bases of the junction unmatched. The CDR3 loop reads CASSPNRGPDYGYTF. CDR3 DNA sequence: TGTGCCAGCTCGCCAAACAGGGGGCCAGACTATGGCTACACCTTC.

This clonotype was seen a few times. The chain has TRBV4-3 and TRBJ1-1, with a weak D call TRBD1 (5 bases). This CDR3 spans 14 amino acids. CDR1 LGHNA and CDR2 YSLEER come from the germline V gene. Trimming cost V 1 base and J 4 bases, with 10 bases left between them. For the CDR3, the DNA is TGCGCCAGCAGCCAAGCGGGGCAGGGCACTGAAGCTTTCTTT. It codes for CASSQAGQGTEAFF.

The CDR3 is CSAYRTGTGTGELFF. The CDR3 bases are TGCAGTGCGTACAGAACAGGGACGGGCACCGGGGAGCTGTTTTTT. V usage is TRBV20-1 and J usage is TRBJ2-2, with a weak D call TRBD1 (6 bases). CDR1 is DFQATT and CDR2 is SNEGSKA in the germline V gene (reference sequence). The V end was cut by 6 bases, the J end by 4 bases, with 18 bases between. This CDR3 has 15 amino acids.

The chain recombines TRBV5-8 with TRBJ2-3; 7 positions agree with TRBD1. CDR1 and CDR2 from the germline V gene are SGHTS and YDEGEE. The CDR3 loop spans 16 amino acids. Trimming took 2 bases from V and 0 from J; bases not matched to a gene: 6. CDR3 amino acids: CASSFGQATSTDTQYF. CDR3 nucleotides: TGTGCCAGCAGCTTTGGACAGGCGACTAGCACAGATACGCAGTATTTT.

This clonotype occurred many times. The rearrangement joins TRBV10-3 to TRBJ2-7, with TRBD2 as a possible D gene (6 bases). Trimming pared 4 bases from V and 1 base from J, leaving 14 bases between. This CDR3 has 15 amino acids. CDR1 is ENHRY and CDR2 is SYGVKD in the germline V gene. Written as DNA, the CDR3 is TGTGCCATCAGTGGGGGGGACGAGGGTTCCTACGAGCAGTACTTC. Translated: CAISGGDEGSYEQYF.

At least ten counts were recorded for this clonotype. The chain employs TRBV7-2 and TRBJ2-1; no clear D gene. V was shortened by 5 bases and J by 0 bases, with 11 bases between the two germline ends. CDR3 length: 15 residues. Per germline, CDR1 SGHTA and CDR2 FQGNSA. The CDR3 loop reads CASSLQRSSYNEQFF. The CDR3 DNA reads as TGTGCCAGCAGCCTACAGCGAAGCTCCTACAATGAGCAGTTCTTC.

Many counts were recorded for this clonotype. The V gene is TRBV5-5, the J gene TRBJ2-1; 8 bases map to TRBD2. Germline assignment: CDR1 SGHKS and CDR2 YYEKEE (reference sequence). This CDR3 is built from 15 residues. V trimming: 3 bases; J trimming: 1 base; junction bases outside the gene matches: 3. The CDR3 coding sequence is TGTGCCAGCAGCTCCCTAGCGGGTTCCTACAATGAGCAGTTCTTC. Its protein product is CASSSLAGSYNEQFF.

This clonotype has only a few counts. The CDR3 is CASSSGANQPQHF. In nucleotides, the CDR3 is TGTGCCAGCAGTTCCGGGGCCAATCAGCCCCAGCATTTT. The V gene is TRBV12-3 or TRBV12-4, the J gene TRBJ1-5, with D perhaps matching TRBD1 (5 bases). V was pared by 4 bases and J by 3 bases, with 7 bases between. The CDR3 spans 13 residues.